These 26 T cell receptor beta chains share one sample of origin, sequenced in a study of T cells after yellow fever vaccination. TCRdb re-called the 5' RACE reads through MiXCR, storing one row per CDR3 protein. The table records about 210,000 distinct CDR3 sequences, 3% to 4% of them present only once. The source was CD4+ T cells sorted from PBMCs, collected 10 days after the yellow fever booster vaccination. Every receptor here comes from a man in his late teens or twenties who received the YFV17D yellow fever vaccine.

In its sample, this clonotype was seen many times. V and J are TRBV7-9 and TRBJ1-2; D is uncertain. The CDR3 is 16 amino acids. V lost 6 bases and J 2 bases, leaving 19 bases between the germline ends. Germline CDR1 SEHNR, CDR2 FQNEAQ (reference sequence). The CDR3 nucleotides are TGTGCCAGCAGTCAAGGCGGGTCAGCGTCCAACTATGGCTACACCTTC. Its protein product is CASSQGGSASNYGYTF.

Remarks on this clonotype: A read error may produce the germline difference seen at one junction end. This chain links TRBV5-4 with TRBJ2-1; tentative D call: TRBD2 (5 bases). The CDR3 has 17 amino acids. In germline, CDR1 is SGHNT, CDR2 YYREEE (reference sequence). CDR3 loop: CASSLAGVGSTKNEPFF. The CDR3 DNA sequence: TGTGCCAGCAGCTTGGCCGGGGTGGGCTCCACGAAAAATGAGCCGTTCTTC.

This clonotype was detected ten times or more. The chain carries TRBV11-2 and TRBJ1-5; 8 bases fit TRBD1. This CDR3 region has 16 residues. The V gene's germline CDR1 is SGHAT and CDR2 FQNNGV. V lost 4 bases, J lost 7 bases, and 12 bases stayed unmatched. Here the CDR3 reads CASSSDRQGRWQPQHF. DNA of the CDR3: TGTGCCAGCAGCTCGGATAGACAGGGGCGATGGCAGCCCCAGCATTTT.

The chain links TRBV9 to TRBJ2-1; 9 nucleotides agree with TRBD2. V shed 2 bases, J shed 4 bases, and the junction held 7 bases outside the gene matches. Looked up from germline, CDR1 is SGDLS and CDR2 is YYNGEE. The CDR3 covers 16 residues. CDR3 amino acids: CASSVGRGGVYNEQFF. CDR3 sequence (DNA): TGTGCCAGCAGCGTGGGGCGCGGGGGGGTTTACAATGAGCAGTTCTTC. Complete variable domain (other parts from reference TRBV9 and TRBJ2-1): DSGVTQTPKHLITATGQRVTLRCSPRSGDLSVYWYQQSLDQGLQFLIQYYNGEERAKGNILERFSAQQFPDLHSELNLSSLELGDSALYFCASSVGRGGVYNEQFFGPGTRLTVL.

The chain employs TRBV4-2 and TRBJ1-4, with 7 bases fitting TRBD1. Germline V lookup: CDR1 LGHNA, CDR2 YNFKEQ. The CDR3 is 17 amino acids. J gave up 4 bases and V 0 bases, and 8 bases lay outside the gene matches. CDR3 sequence: CASSQDGGTANNEKLFF. CDR3 bases: TGTGCCAGCAGCCAAGATGGCGGGACAGCTAATAATGAAAAACTGTTTTTT.

There are a few counts of this clonotype. This chain connects TRBV11-2 to TRBJ2-1; 9 bases line up with TRBD2. V shed 6 bases and J 4 bases; nucleotides not matched to a gene: 16. The CDR3 consists of 18 residues. The germline CDR1 and CDR2 sequences are SGHAT and FQNNGV. CDR3 in amino acids: CASSFGWLAGFMYNEQFF. CDR3 nucleotides: TGTGCCAGCAGTTTCGGGTGGCTAGCGGGGTTTATGTACAATGAGCAGTTCTTC.

This clonotype was picked up a small number of times. Germline is not matched at one junction end, which may reflect a read error. This chain uses TRBV27 with TRBJ2-3; 11 nucleotides agree with TRBD2. The CDR3 length is 17 residues. Germline assignment: CDR1 MNHEY and CDR2 SMNVEV (reference sequence). In DNA form, the CDR3 reads TGTGCCAGCAGCTTATTAGCGGGGGGGCCGAAGTGGGATACGCAGTATTTT. This gives the protein CASSLLAGGPKWDTQYF.

At least ten counts were recorded for this clonotype. The chain has TRBV6-2 or TRBV6-3 and TRBJ1-5; 9 bases are a match to TRBD1. From germline, CDR1 is MNHEY and CDR2 SVGEGT. This CDR3 contains 17 residues. Germline trimming cut 5 bases from V and 7 bases from J; bases unmatched to any gene: 15. As DNA, the CDR3 is TGTGCCAGCAGTCCAGGACAGGGGCGGTCAAGAATACAGCCCCAGCATTTT. It is translated as CASSPGQGRSRIQPQHF.

This clonotype was recorded a few times. The chain uses TRBV12-3 or TRBV12-4 and TRBJ2-5; D unclear. Trimming removed 2 bases at V and 5 bases at J, with 9 bases between. CDR3 length equals 13 residues. The CDR3 sequence: CASSLRFRETQYF. For the CDR3, the DNA is TGTGCCAGCAGTTTAAGATTCCGGGAGACCCAGTACTTC.

The sample holds many counts of this clonotype. J is TRBJ2-7 and V is TRBV20-1; TRBD1 matches at 7 bases. The germline gives CDR1 DFQATT, CDR2 SNEGSKA (reference sequence). The CDR3 loop spans 13 amino acids. Trimming took 4 bases from V and 10 from J; bases not matched to a gene: 13. Written as DNA, the CDR3 is TGCAGTGCTACCCCCGGGGACAGCTTGGGCCAGTACTTC. Its protein is CSATPGDSLGQYF.

This clonotype was observed at least ten times. The chain couples TRBV12-3 or TRBV12-4 to TRBJ1-6; no clear D. CDR3 size: 12 residues. The V and J ends lost 2 bases and 5 bases respectively, with 1 base between them. The CDR3 protein is CASSLNNSPLHF. The CDR3 DNA reads TGTGCCAGCAGTTTAAATAATTCACCCCTCCACTTT.

This clonotype has only a few counts. In DNA, the CDR3 is TGTGCCTGGAGTGTGTTGTCTGGGTATGGCTACACCTTC. This translates into CAWSVLSGYGYTF. V usage is TRBV30 and J usage is TRBJ1-2; D not certain. Germline CDR1 GTSNPN, CDR2 SVGIG (reference sequence). The CDR3 consists of 13 residues. V gave up 0 bases and J gave up 5 bases, with 10 bases separating them.

To note about this clonotype: The junction and the germline gene differ at one end; a read error may be behind it. The V and J genes are TRBV10-3 and TRBJ1-1; 7 nucleotides line up with TRBD1. The CDR3 consists of 14 residues. The V gene's germline CDR1 is ENHRY and CDR2 SYGVKD. The CDR3 DNA reads as TGTGCCACCAGTATGGGACAGATGAACACTGAAGCTTTCTTT. Protein: CATSMGQMNTEAFF.

This clonotype was seen only a few times. The chain couples TRBV24-1 to TRBJ2-3; D might be TRBD2 (7 bases). Deletions cut 5 bases from V and 1 base from J, with 9 bases between. Looked up from germline, CDR1 is KGHDR and CDR2 is SFDVKD. The CDR3 extends over 14 amino acids. The CDR3 reads CATSVRGRTDTQYF. The CDR3 DNA follows: TGTGCCACCAGTGTGCGGGGGCGCACAGATACGCAGTATTTT.

There are many counts of this clonotype. The chain carries TRBV5-1 and TRBJ1-1; D may be TRBD1 (5 bases). V was clipped by 2 bases and J by 7 bases, with 12 bases between them. Germline CDR1 reads SGHRS; CDR2 reads YFSETQ. There are 13 residues in the CDR3. In DNA form, the CDR3 reads TGCGCCAGCAGCTTTATGGGGACGAGTGAAGCTTTCTTT. This codes for CASSFMGTSEAFF.

This clonotype was found many times. This sequence joins TRBV7-2 and TRBJ1-6, with no clear D. The CDR3 is made up of 13 amino acids. The V and J ends lost 5 bases and 9 bases respectively, with 11 bases between them. Germline V gene sequence: CDR1 SGHTA, CDR2 FQGNSA. The CDR3 spells CASSAQAFSPLHF. The CDR3 DNA reads as TGTGCCAGCAGCGCCCAGGCGTTTTCACCCCTCCACTTT.

This clonotype showed up just a few times. This chain joins TRBV30 and TRBJ1-2; D gene unclear. The CDR3 extends over 14 amino acids. Trimming cost V 1 base and J 4 bases, with 13 bases left between them. Germline V lookup: CDR1 GTSNPN, CDR2 SVGIG (reference sequence). The CDR3 loop is CAWSEGGKTYGYTF. In nucleotides, the CDR3 is TGTGCCTGGAGTGAGGGCGGGAAGACCTATGGCTACACCTTC.

This clonotype has ten or more counts. The chain has TRBV4-3 and TRBJ2-1; no reliable D call. Germline V CDR1 and CDR2: LGHNA, YSLEER. V was shortened by 0 bases and J by 4 bases, with 7 bases between the two germline ends. This CDR3 spans 14 amino acids. CDR3 protein: CASSQDNKYNEQFF. The CDR3 bases are TGCGCCAGCAGCCAAGATAACAAATACAATGAGCAGTTCTTC.

At least ten counts were recorded for this clonotype. V and J are TRBV10-1 and TRBJ2-3; TRBD2 matches at 9 bases. CDR3 length: 14 residues. The germline V gene encodes CDR1 WNHNN and CDR2 SYGVQD (reference sequence). The trim removed 6 bases at V and 4 bases at J, leaving 5 bases unmatched. CDR3 region: CASRAGGDADTQYF. The CDR3 DNA reads TGCGCCAGCAGAGCGGGGGGCGACGCAGATACGCAGTATTTT.

This clonotype has a count of ten or more. CDR3 coding DNA: TGTGCCACTACAGGACAGGGGCAAAACTATGGCTACACCTTC. The encoded protein is CATTGQGQNYGYTF. The V gene is TRBV10-3, the J gene TRBJ1-2; 9 bases map to TRBD1. J lost 2 bases, V lost 10 bases, and 8 bases had no gene match. Per the germline V gene, CDR1 is ENHRY and CDR2 is SYGVKD. The CDR3 spans 14 residues.

In this sample, this clonotype turned up many times. This chain connects TRBV29-1 to TRBJ1-1, with D possibly TRBD1 on 6 matching bases. The CDR3 is 15 residues long. V was trimmed by 6 bases and J by 6 bases, leaving 23 bases between them. CDR1 is SQVTM and CDR2 is ANQGSEA in the germline V gene. The CDR3 nucleotides are TGCAGCGTGGGGGGCGCGCGGGGTCGCTCCTCTGAAGCTTTCTTT. It encodes CSVGGARGRSSEAFF. Variable domain in full (rest from reference TRBV29-1 and TRBJ1-1): SAVISQKPSRDICQRGTSLTIQCQVDSQVTMMFWYRQQPGQSLTLIATANQGSEATYESGFVIDKFPISRPNLTFSTLTVSNMSPEDSSIYLCSVGGARGRSSEAFFGQGTRLTVV.

This clonotype showed up many times. This chain connects TRBV5-5 to TRBJ2-1; 8 bases agree with TRBD1. This CDR3 has 14 amino acids. The V and J ends lost 5 bases and 4 bases, in that order; junction bases with no gene match: 5. Germline assignment: CDR1 SGHKS and CDR2 YYEKEE (reference sequence). The CDR3: CASRRDRSYNEQFF. Here the CDR3 DNA reads TGTGCCAGCAGACGGGACAGGTCTTACAATGAGCAGTTCTTC.

This chain links TRBV3-1 with TRBJ1-2; 7 bases match TRBD1. This CDR3 has 13 amino acids. CDR1 and CDR2 (germline): LGHDT, YNNKEL (reference sequence). Losses at the gene ends were 0 bases for V and 8 bases for J; bases not matched to a gene: 3. This chain's CDR3 is CASSQEYRGGYTF. CDR3 nucleotide sequence: TGTGCCAGCAGCCAAGAGTACAGGGGCGGCTACACCTTC.

This clonotype was recorded many times. This chain links TRBV5-6 with TRBJ1-4; D remains unclear. Per germline, CDR1 SGHDT and CDR2 YYEEEE. The length of the CDR3 is 15 residues. The V end was cut by 4 bases, the J end by 5 bases, with 15 bases between. In DNA form, the CDR3 reads TGTGCCAGCAGCATCCTACAGCCACAGAATGAAAAACTGTTTTTT. Protein: CASSILQPQNEKLFF.

This clonotype was recorded many times. J is TRBJ2-3 and V is TRBV5-1; 8 nucleotides agree with TRBD2. With 0 bases clipped from V and 12 bases from J, the junction kept 3 bases outside the gene matches. Germline V gene sequence: CDR1 SGHRS, CDR2 YFSETQ. The CDR3 is 12 amino acids. CDR3 DNA: TGCGCCAGCAGCTTGGGACTAGCGCCCCAGTATTTT. Residues: CASSLGLAPQYF.

This clonotype was observed at least ten times. This rearrangement joins TRBV28 to TRBJ2-3, with D uncertain. Germline-derived CDR1 and CDR2 are MDHEN and SYDVKM. With 3 bases removed from V and 1 base from J, the gap between germline ends came to 11 bases. CDR3 size: 15 residues. The CDR3 nucleotides read TGTGCCAGCAGTTTTGGTGGGTCCCGCACAGATACGCAGTATTTT. The encoded protein is CASSFGGSRTDTQYF.